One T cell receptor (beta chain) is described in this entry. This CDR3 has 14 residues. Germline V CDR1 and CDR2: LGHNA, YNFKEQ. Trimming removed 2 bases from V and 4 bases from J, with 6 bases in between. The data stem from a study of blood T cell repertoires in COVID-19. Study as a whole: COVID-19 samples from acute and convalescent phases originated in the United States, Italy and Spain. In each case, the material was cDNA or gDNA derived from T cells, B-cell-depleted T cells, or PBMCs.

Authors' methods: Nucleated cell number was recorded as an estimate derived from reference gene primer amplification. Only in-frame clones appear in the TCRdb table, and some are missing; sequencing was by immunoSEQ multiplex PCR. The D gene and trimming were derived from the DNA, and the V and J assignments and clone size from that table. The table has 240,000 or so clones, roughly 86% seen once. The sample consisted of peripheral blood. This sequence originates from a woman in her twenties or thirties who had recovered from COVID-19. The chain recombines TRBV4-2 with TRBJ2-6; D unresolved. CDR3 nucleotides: TGTGCCAGCAGCCAATTGCAGGGGGCCAACGTCCTGACTTTC. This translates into CASSQLQGANVLTF.